This T cell receptor (beta chain) was recorded in a study of shared clonotypes between healthy human individuals. Everyone who donated was a Caucasian adult who lived in Nashville, Tennessee. CD4+ cells underwent separation, giving CD45RA+ naive and CD45RA-negative memory subsets. The CDR3 loop spans 10 amino acids. CDR1 and CDR2 from the germline V gene are SNHLY and FYNNEI. V was pared by 6 bases and J by 7 bases, with 4 bases between. Whole-study results and caveats: In contrast to clonotypes shared by all four donors, non-shared clonotypes had lower generation probabilities.

Some clones are missing from TCRdb's copy, which holds only in-frame ones; the method was immunoSEQ multiplex PCR. The repertoire holds about 1 million clones, with more than 75% as singletons. As concerns this clone: Its target is not known.

Sequenced: memory CD4+ T cells from PBMCs. Subset: CD45RA-negative fraction. The sequence was collected from a man aged 18-30 years in good health. Some clones in this sample may be carry-over from other donors' samples. The chain joins TRBV2 to TRBJ2-1; D not resolved. The CDR3 bases are TGTGCCAGCAGGGAGAATGAGCAGTTCTTC. It translates to CASRENEQFF.